This entry lists 28 T cell receptor beta chains sequenced from one sample in a study of blood T cells in healthy people across ages. A second PCR of roughly 7 to 11 cycles used a sample-barcoded 5' primer and a J-beta primer mix. TCRdb called the 5' RACE reads again in MiXCR, with one record for every CDR3 protein. The sample comprises fewer than 1.5 million distinct CDR3 sequences, approximately 38% of which are singletons, and approximately 7.9% rests with the top ten. The specimen sequenced was blood. The origin of the receptors is a woman in her late teens or twenties in good health.

This clonotype has ten or more counts. This chain connects TRBV7-2 to TRBJ2-3; D is uncertain. V dropped 3 bases and J dropped 4 bases, with 2 bases sitting between them. This CDR3 has 11 amino acids. The germline V gene has CDR1 SGHTA and CDR2 FQGNSA. CDR3 nucleotide sequence: TGTGCCAGCAGCTTGCCAGATACGCAGTATTTT. As protein: CASSLPDTQYF. Full variable domain (rest looked up from reference TRBV7-2 and TRBJ2-3): GAGVSQSPSNKVTEKGKDVELRCDPISGHTALYWYRQSLGQGLEFLIYFQGNSAPDKSGLPSDRFSAERTGGSVSTLTIQRTQQEDSAVYLCASSLPDTQYFGPGTRLTVL.

The chain is built from TRBV12-3 or TRBV12-4 and TRBJ2-5; TRBD2 matches 11 bases. The J call may be faulty, since TRBJ2-7 better matches the DNA end. This CDR3 region has 17 residues. CDR3 bases: TGTGCCAGCAGGGACCGTCTAGCGGGGGGTTCTCCCTACGAGCAGTACTTC. Translating it yields CASRDRLAGGSPYEQYF.

Comments on this clonotype: An end of the junction does not agree with germline; a read error may underlie this. This rearrangement joins TRBV7-2 to TRBJ2-5; 7 bases map to TRBD1. The germline CDR1 and CDR2 sequences are SGHTA and FQGNSA. The CDR3 sequence is 15 residues long. The CDR3 loop is CASGLTGAVEETQYF. For the CDR3, the DNA is TGTGCCAGCGGCTTAACAGGGGCCGTCGAGGAGACCCAGTACTTC.

This clonotype turned up a few times. This sequence joins TRBV5-1 and TRBJ2-3; 7 nucleotides agree with TRBD1. J was trimmed by 4 bases and V by 3 bases; bases with no gene match: 8. Germline V gene lookup returns CDR1 SGHRS and CDR2 YFSETQ. This CDR3 contains 15 residues. The CDR3 nucleotides are TGCGCCAGCAGCTGGCGTACAGGGGAGCCAGATACGCAGTATTTT. Protein: CASSWRTGEPDTQYF.

Of note for this clonotype: Its ends do not fully match the called genes, so a read error is possible. The chain couples TRBV4-1 to TRBJ1-2; 7 nucleotides match TRBD1. CDR1 MGHRA and CDR2 YSYEKL come from the germline V gene. The CDR3 has 15 residues. The CDR3, as DNA: TGCGCCAGCAGCCAATTTGTGGACAGGAGCTATGACTACACCTTC. As protein: CASSQFVDRSYDYTF.

This chain uses TRBV20-1 with TRBJ2-3, with 7 bases matching TRBD2. The trim removed 2 bases at V and 6 bases at J, leaving 14 bases unmatched. CDR3 length: 16 amino acids. The germline gives CDR1 DFQATT, CDR2 SNEGSKA (reference sequence). CDR3 residues: CSARPLGGGRRDTQYF. Here the CDR3 DNA reads TGCAGTGCTAGACCCCTAGGCGGCGGGAGACGGGATACGCAGTATTTT.

This clonotype has only a few counts. V is TRBV11-2 and J is TRBJ2-7; D is uncertain. CDR1 is SGHAT and CDR2 is FQNNGV in the germline V gene. The ends were cut back, 4 bases at V and 0 bases at J, with 4 bases in the middle. The CDR3 runs to 12 residues. The CDR3 DNA sequence: TGTGCCAGCAGCTATGTCTCCTACGAGCAGTACTTC. This translates into CASSYVSYEQYF.

This clonotype was counted between two and nine times. The chain uses TRBV10-3 and TRBJ2-2; TRBD2 matches 7 bases. The CDR3 covers 16 residues. Germline V gene lookup returns CDR1 ENHRY and CDR2 SYGVKD. After removal of 3 bases from V and 0 bases from J, the junction contained 4 bases not matched to a gene. The CDR3 here is CAISESRGANTGELFF. CDR3 bases: TGTGCCATCAGTGAATCCCGGGGGGCGAACACCGGGGAGCTGTTTTTT.

The V gene is TRBV30, the J gene TRBJ2-5; D remains unclear. Trimming stripped 1 base from V and 11 bases from J, with 17 bases between. CDR3 length: 13 amino acids. CDR1 and CDR2 (germline): GTSNPN, SVGIG (reference sequence). The CDR3 reads CAWSGSSSNEQYF. The CDR3 nucleotides read TGTGCCTGGAGTGGTTCCTCTTCCAATGAGCAGTACTTC. Drawing the rest from reference TRBV30 and TRBJ2-5, the complete variable domain is SQTIHQWPATLVQPVGSPLSLECTVEGTSNPNLYWYRQAAGRGLQLLFYSVGIGQISSEVPQNLSASRPQDRQFILSSKKLLLSDSGFYLCAWSGSSSNEQYFGPGTRLLVL.

V and J are TRBV6-6 and TRBJ2-3, with D unclear. V lost 0 bases and J lost 2, with 9 bases in between. Germline assignment: CDR1 MNHNY and CDR2 SVGAGI (reference sequence). The CDR3 length is 15 residues. In DNA form, the CDR3 reads TGTGCCAGCAGTTACTCGAGCGCAGTCACAGATACGCAGTATTTT. Protein product: CASSYSSAVTDTQYF.

The rearrangement links TRBV20-1 to TRBJ2-1; D is uncertain. CDR3 length: 12 amino acids. Between the trimmed V and J ends, which lost 1 base and 13 bases, there was a span of 14 bases. CDR1 and CDR2 (germline): DFQATT, SNEGSKA (reference sequence). CDR3 nucleotides: TGCAGTGCTAGAGGCAGTCAAGAGACCCAGTTCTTC. Its protein is CSARGSQETQFF.

This clonotype was seen at least ten times. The V and J genes are TRBV5-1 and TRBJ2-1; 13 positions agree with TRBD2. This CDR3 is built from 15 residues. The V gene end was trimmed by 1 base and the J gene end by 5 bases; junction bases not matched to a gene: 0. Germline V lookup: CDR1 SGHRS, CDR2 YFSETQ. Here the CDR3 DNA reads TGCGCCAGCAGCTTGACTAGCGGGAGGGACAATGAGCAGTTCTTC. It yields the protein CASSLTSGRDNEQFF. The entire variable domain, with the rest obtained from reference TRBV5-1 and TRBJ2-1, is as follows: KAGVTQTPRYLIKTRGQQVTLSCSPISGHRSVSWYQQTPGQGLQFLFEYFSETQRNKGNFPGRFSGRQFSNSRSEMNVSTLELGDSALYLCASSLTSGRDNEQFFGPGTRLTVL.

The V call is TRBV28, the J call TRBJ2-1; D is unresolved. The CDR3 extends over 13 amino acids. CDR1 MDHEN and CDR2 SYDVKM come from the germline V gene. V was shortened by 8 bases and J by 8 bases, with 16 bases between the two germline ends. The CDR3 reads CASRYPTSYEQFF. The CDR3 DNA is TGTGCCAGCCGCTATCCCACGTCCTATGAGCAGTTCTTC.

The gene calls are TRBV20-1 and TRBJ2-1; D call uncertain. The V and J ends lost 4 bases and 4 bases respectively, with 5 bases between them. The CDR3 has 11 residues. Per germline, CDR1 DFQATT and CDR2 SNEGSKA (reference sequence). Here the CDR3 DNA reads TGCAGTGCTATTTTTTACAATGAGCAGTTCTTC. Protein sequence: CSAIFYNEQFF.

This clonotype was seen a single time. V gene TRBV6-6 combines with J gene TRBJ2-5; 11 nucleotides align to TRBD2. Trimming cost V 7 bases and J 0 bases; bases outside gene matches: 10. The germline V gene encodes CDR1 MNHNY and CDR2 SVGAGI (reference sequence). There are 17 residues in the CDR3. CDR3 bases: TGTGCCAGCACCCTGACCCGGACTAGCGGGTACCAAGAGACCCAGTACTTC. It translates to CASTLTRTSGYQETQYF.

J is TRBJ2-5 and V is TRBV7-2; no reliable D call. The CDR3 extends over 12 amino acids. Trimming removed 3 bases from V and 0 bases from J, with 2 bases in between. CDR1 is SGHTA and CDR2 is FQGNSA in the germline V gene. CDR3 region: CASSFHQETQYF. The CDR3 region has the DNA TGTGCCAGCAGCTTTCACCAAGAGACCCAGTACTTC.

The chain employs TRBV6-1 and TRBJ2-4; D is possibly TRBD2 (6 bases). TRBJ2-7 matches the DNA end more closely, so the J call is doubtful. Germline V CDR1 and CDR2: MNHNS, SASEGT. CDR3 length equals 16 residues. Written as DNA, the CDR3 is TGTGCCAGCAGTGATTTAGGAGGGGTCAGGATCTACGAGCAGTACTTC. It codes for CASSDLGGVRIYEQYF.

The rearrangement links TRBV10-3 to TRBJ1-5, with D tentatively TRBD1 (5 bases). This CDR3 has 14 amino acids. Germline V gene data show CDR1 as ENHRY and CDR2 as SYGVKD. Between the trimmed V and J ends, which lost 2 bases and 6 bases, there was a span of 11 bases. The CDR3 nucleotides read TGTGCCATCAGTGAGGGGGCTGTCGGTCAGCCCCAGCATTTT. This gives the protein CAISEGAVGQPQHF.

The rearrangement joins TRBV6-5 to TRBJ1-3, with D maybe TRBD1 (6 bases). Between the trimmed V and J ends, which lost 7 bases and 0 bases, there was a span of 13 bases. The CDR3 consists of 15 residues. CDR1 and CDR2 from the germline V gene are MNHEY and SVGAGI. The CDR3, as DNA: TGTGCCAGCACTACACGGGACAACTCTGGAAACACCATATATTTT. It specifies CASTTRDNSGNTIYF.

This clonotype was seen a handful of times. V is TRBV20-1 and J is TRBJ2-3; 9 bases fit TRBD1. V was clipped by 2 bases and J by 4 bases; unmatched bases: 13. This CDR3 spans 17 amino acids. CDR1 DFQATT and CDR2 SNEGSKA come from the germline V gene (reference sequence). CDR3 in amino acids: CSARPPAGTGWSDTQYF. The CDR3 DNA reads TGCAGTGCTAGACCACCAGCGGGGACAGGGTGGTCAGATACGCAGTATTTT.

This chain links TRBV4-1 with TRBJ1-6; D gene unclear. This CDR3 comprises 15 residues. Germline CDR1 MGHRA, CDR2 YSYEKL. Trimming removed 1 base from V and 10 bases from J, with 14 bases in between. The CDR3, as DNA: TGCGCCAGCAGCCAAGTTTATCGACTGGCCTCACCCCTCCACTTT. Translating gives CASSQVYRLASPLHF.

This clonotype was recorded a few times. One junction end does not reproduce the germline sequence, and a read error may be involved. The chain has TRBV20-1 and TRBJ2-3, with D possibly TRBD2 on 6 matching bases. CDR3 size: 13 residues. In germline, CDR1 is DFQATT, CDR2 SNEGSKA (reference sequence). The CDR3 is CSARVAGTDTQYF. The CDR3 region has the DNA TGCAGTGCCAGAGTAGCGGGCACAGATACGCAGTATTTT.

Only a few counts were recorded for this clonotype. The chain recombines TRBV6-5 with TRBJ2-7; D unresolved. Germline V gene data show CDR1 as MNHEY and CDR2 as SVGAGI. The CDR3 spans 15 residues. Trimming stripped 2 bases from V and 4 bases from J, with 15 bases between. The CDR3 nucleotides are TGTGCCAGCAGTTACCCGAACTCAGCCGAATACGAGCAGTACTTC. Its protein product is CASSYPNSAEYEQYF.

The chain carries TRBV24-1 and TRBJ1-1; perhaps TRBD1 as D (5 bases). This CDR3 is built from 13 residues. Trimming stripped 0 bases from V and 5 bases from J, with 6 bases between. The germline V gene has CDR1 KGHDR and CDR2 SFDVKD. The CDR3 DNA sequence: TGTGCCACCAGTGATTTGTCAGGGACTGAAGCTTTCTTT. It codes for CATSDLSGTEAFF.

This clonotype was counted ten times or more. The CDR3 DNA reads as TGCAGCGTTGTTGGTGGACAGGGGGCCACTGAAGCTTTCTTT. Its protein is CSVVGGQGATEAFF. The chain uses TRBV29-1 and TRBJ1-1; TRBD1 agrees at 11 bases. Per germline, CDR1 SQVTM and CDR2 ANQGSEA. This CDR3 has 14 residues. The ends lost 4 bases at V and 4 bases at J; junction bases unmatched: 5. Full variable domain (remainder filled in from reference TRBV29-1 and TRBJ1-1): SAVISQKPSRDICQRGTSLTIQCQVDSQVTMMFWYRQQPGQSLTLIATANQGSEATYESGFVIDKFPISRPNLTFSTLTVSNMSPEDSSIYLCSVVGGQGATEAFFGQGTRLTVV.

A few counts support this clonotype. DNA of the CDR3: TGTGCCAGCAGTTTCAGGACTCCGTTCACAGATACGCAGTATTTT. It translates to CASSFRTPFTDTQYF. This chain joins TRBV2 and TRBJ2-3, with a weak D call TRBD2 (5 bases). Germline V gene data show CDR1 as SNHLY and CDR2 as FYNNEI. The V end was cut by 5 bases, the J end by 2 bases, with 14 bases between. The CDR3 totals 15 residues.

The chain uses TRBV7-9 and TRBJ1-4; D possibly corresponds to TRBD1 (6 bases). V was cut by 8 bases and J by 3 bases, with 19 bases left in between. Germline CDR1 and CDR2: SEHNR and FQNEAQ (reference sequence). CDR3 size: 16 residues. In nucleotides, the CDR3 is TGTGCCAGCCGCGACGTGAGAGAGGGGGCTAATGAAAAACTGTTTTTT. Translation gives CASRDVREGANEKLFF.

The gene calls are TRBV21-1 and TRBJ2-2; TRBD2, the D gene given by the table, was not confirmed from the DNA. TRBV21-1 is described as a pseudogene. This CDR3 has 17 amino acids. CDR3 amino acids: CASSARTSGPNTGELFF. CDR3 nucleotides: TGTGCCAGCAGCGCTCGGACTAGCGGGCCGAACACCGGGGAGCTGTTTTTT.